This entry lists 29 T cell receptor beta chains sequenced from one sample in a study of long-term antiretroviral therapy in people with HIV. The assay used was immunoSEQ (version v3.0), run at survey level. This table comes from immunoSEQ multiplex PCR, and its TCRdb copy is limited to in-frame clones, with some not included. The sample has 30,000 to 35,000 clones; approximately 85% are singletons. The specimen was unsorted PBMCs, collected 0.8 years before starting antiretroviral therapy. The receptor set was obtained from a man between 18 and 35 years old with HIV.

The V call is TRBV19, the J call TRBJ2-7; possibly TRBD1 for D (6 bases). This CDR3 contains 13 residues. V lost 4 bases, J lost 3 bases, and 10 bases lay in between. The germline V gene encodes CDR1 LNHDA and CDR2 SQIVND (reference sequence). Here the CDR3 reads CASSTWTDYEQYF. The CDR3 DNA reads TGTGCCAGTAGTACCTGGACAGACTACGAGCAGTACTTC.

The chain links TRBV5-1 to TRBJ2-7, with D unclear. The CDR3 is 14 residues long. V was cut by 2 bases and J by 0 bases, with 9 bases left in between. Germline loops: CDR1 SGHRS, CDR2 YFSETQ. For the CDR3, the DNA is TGCGCCAGCAGCTTCGATGTTTCCTCCTACGAGCAGTACTTC. Translating it yields CASSFDVSSYEQYF.

The rearrangement joins TRBV5-1 to TRBJ1-3; D may be TRBD1 (5 bases). Trimming cost V 3 bases and J 2 bases, with 9 bases left between them. CDR3 size: 14 residues. Germline loops: CDR1 SGHRS, CDR2 YFSETQ. CDR3 sequence (DNA): TGCGCCAGCAGCTCCCAGGGAACTGGAAACACCATATATTTT. Translated, it gives CASSSQGTGNTIYF.

V usage is TRBV6-5 and J usage is TRBJ2-1; D is ambiguous. CDR1 and CDR2 from the germline V gene are MNHEY and SVGAGI. The CDR3 is 13 residues long. V shed 2 bases and J shed 7 bases, with 9 bases lying between them. CDR3 nucleotides: TGTGCCAGCAGTTACGGTGGTACTAATGAGCAGTTCTTC. Encoded protein: CASSYGGTNEQFF.

This chain uses TRBV9 with TRBJ1-5, with 9 bases aligning to TRBD1. The germline CDR1 and CDR2 sequences are SGDLS and YYNGEE. There are 14 residues in the CDR3. V lost 2 bases and J lost 6; bases outside the gene matches: 3. The CDR3 nucleotides are TGTGCCAGCAGCGTGGGACAGGGCGGTCAGCCCCAGCATTTT. Its protein is CASSVGQGGQPQHF.

This chain links TRBV5-1 with TRBJ2-1; possibly TRBD1 or TRBD2 for D (5 bases each). The germline gives CDR1 SGHRS, CDR2 YFSETQ. Trimming removed 2 bases at V and 8 bases at J, with 14 bases between. This CDR3 is built from 14 residues. Here the CDR3 reads CASSLGTHFDEQFF. CDR3 sequence (DNA): TGCGCCAGCAGCTTAGGGACCCACTTCGATGAGCAGTTCTTC. Combining the CDR3 with reference TRBV5-1 and TRBJ2-1 gives the whole variable domain KAGVTQTPRYLIKTRGQQVTLSCSPISGHRSVSWYQQTPGQGLQFLFEYFSETQRNKGNFPGRFSGRQFSNSRSEMNVSTLELGDSALYLCASSLGTHFDEQFFGPGTRLTVL.

V gene TRBV10-1 combines with J gene TRBJ2-1; a possible D gene is TRBD2 (6 bases). Germline values: CDR1 WNHNN, CDR2 SYGVQD (reference sequence). Trimming removed 4 bases from V and 9 bases from J, with 16 bases in between. CDR3 length equals 14 residues. The CDR3: CASSGGGLRGEQFF. CDR3 nucleotide sequence: TGCGCCAGCAGTGGTGGGGGGTTGCGAGGTGAGCAGTTCTTC.

The V call is TRBV5-6, the J call TRBJ1-4; possible D gene TRBD1, 5 bases. The CDR3 covers 14 residues. Trimming removed 4 bases at V and 3 bases at J, with 10 bases between. Germline CDR1 and CDR2: SGHDT and YYEEEE. This chain's CDR3 is CASSQGIANEKLFF. DNA for the CDR3: TGTGCCAGCAGCCAGGGCATCGCTAATGAAAAACTGTTTTTT.

In nucleotides, the CDR3 is TGTGCCAGCAGCGTAACAGGGATCTATGGCTACACCTTC. Its protein is CASSVTGIYGYTF. This chain links TRBV9 with TRBJ1-2; D may be TRBD1 (6 bases). The CDR3 runs to 13 residues. From germline, CDR1 is SGDLS and CDR2 YYNGEE. V lost 1 base to trimming and J lost 4 bases, with 8 bases between them. Using reference TRBV9 and TRBJ1-2 for the parts outside the CDR3, the full variable domain is DSGVTQTPKHLITATGQRVTLRCSPRSGDLSVYWYQQSLDQGLQFLIQYYNGEERAKGNILERFSAQQFPDLHSELNLSSLELGDSALYFCASSVTGIYGYTFGSGTRLTVV.

The chain employs TRBV18 and TRBJ2-7; 8 bases are shared with TRBD1. The junction had 6 bases not matched to a gene; V was cut back by 8 bases and J by 3 bases. CDR3 length: 13 amino acids. Germline V gene sequence: CDR1 KGHSH, CDR2 LQKENI. Here the CDR3 reads CASRGTGHYEQYF. The CDR3, as DNA: TGTGCCAGCCGAGGGACAGGCCACTACGAGCAGTACTTC.

This chain joins TRBV27 and TRBJ1-2; TRBD1 might be the D (5 bases). Germline CDR1 MNHEY, CDR2 SMNVEV (reference sequence). The CDR3 runs to 16 residues. V gave up 1 base and J gave up 3 bases, with 15 bases separating them. The CDR3 DNA follows: TGTGCCAGCAGTTTATATCCCAGGGAACTGGACTATGGCTACACCTTC. This translates into CASSLYPRELDYGYTF.

V usage is TRBV2 and J usage is TRBJ2-3, with D uncertain. Germline CDR1 SNHLY, CDR2 FYNNEI. V was pared by 3 bases and J by 0 bases, with 7 bases between. This CDR3 region has 14 residues. The CDR3 loop reads CASSDSTSTDTQYF. The CDR3 DNA reads as TGTGCCAGCAGTGACAGTACTAGCACAGATACGCAGTATTTT.

This rearrangement joins TRBV7-9 to TRBJ2-1; TRBD2 might be the D (6 bases). Trimming left V 3 bases short and J 5 bases short, with 14 bases between. The CDR3 consists of 15 residues. Germline assignment: CDR1 SEHNR and CDR2 FQNEAQ (reference sequence). The CDR3 nucleotides are TGTGCCAGCAGCTTGTCCGGACTAAACCACAATGAGCAGTTCTTC. As protein: CASSLSGLNHNEQFF.

This clone was counted once. This sequence joins TRBV18 and TRBJ1-2, with D uncertain. The CDR3 consists of 15 residues. V gave up 0 bases and J gave up 4 bases, with 12 bases separating them. Germline CDR1 is KGHSH and CDR2 is LQKENI. In nucleotides, the CDR3 is TGTGCCAGCTCACCACCAGGAGAAAGGATCTATGGCTACACCTTC. Encoded protein: CASSPPGERIYGYTF.

The V gene is TRBV19, the J gene TRBJ1-5; D is ambiguous. The ends were cut back, 1 base at V and 5 bases at J, with 3 bases in the middle. The CDR3 is 12 residues long. The germline gives CDR1 LNHDA, CDR2 SQIVND (reference sequence). The CDR3, as DNA: TGTGCCAGTAGTATAGTGGATCAGCCCCAGCATTTT. This sequence encodes CASSIVDQPQHF.

This clone showed up just a few times. The chain employs TRBV7-3 and TRBJ2-5, with a possible D match to TRBD2 (7 bases). The V end was cut by 2 bases, the J end by 5 bases, with 12 bases between. CDR1 is SGHTA, CDR2 FQGTGA, per germline. The CDR3 is 14 residues long. This CDR3 reads CASSLWGGRETQYF. CDR3 nucleotide sequence: TGTGCCAGCAGCTTATGGGGGGGCCGGGAGACCCAGTACTTC.

The V gene is TRBV5-5, the J gene TRBJ1-4, with D possibly being TRBD1 (5 bases). The V gene lost 6 bases and the J gene lost 8 bases, with 17 bases spanning the gap. The CDR3 loop spans 14 amino acids. Germline V CDR1 and CDR2: SGHKS, YYEKEE (reference sequence). CDR3 residues: CASTRGVLGEKLFF. CDR3 in DNA: TGTGCCAGCACCCGGGGGGTGTTGGGGGAAAAACTGTTTTTT.

A single count supports this clone. The chain uses TRBV4-1 and TRBJ2-7; D not certain. This CDR3 is 13 amino acids long. The germline gives CDR1 MGHRA, CDR2 YSYEKL. Trimming left V 0 bases short and J 2 bases short, with 5 bases between. The CDR3 coding sequence is TGCGCCAGCAGCCAAGACAGCACCTACGAGCAGTACTTC. This encodes CASSQDSTYEQYF.

The chain links TRBV5-6 to TRBJ2-1, with D possibly TRBD1 on 6 matching bases. Trimming took off 4 bases at V and 5 bases at J, with 10 bases between the two ends. Germline CDR1 SGHDT, CDR2 YYEEEE. The CDR3 is 13 amino acids. CDR3: CASSQGMNNEQFF. The CDR3 DNA sequence: TGTGCCAGCAGCCAGGGGATGAACAATGAGCAGTTCTTC. Based on the CDR3 plus reference TRBV5-6 and TRBJ2-1, the full variable domain is DAGVTQSPTHLIKTRGQQVTLRCSPKSGHDTVSWYQQALGQGPQFIFQYYEEEERQRGNFPDRFSGHQFPNYSSELNVNALLLGDSALYLCASSQGMNNEQFFGPGTRLTVL.

The rearrangement uses TRBV25-1 and TRBJ1-6, with a tentative D call TRBD1 (6 bases). The length of the CDR3 is 16 residues. Germline-derived CDR1 and CDR2 are MGHDK and SYGVNS. V gave up 3 bases and J gave up 1 base, with 10 bases separating them. Here the CDR3 DNA reads TGTGCCAGCAGTGACCCCAGGGGTTCCTATAATTCACCCCTCCACTTT. Residues: CASSDPRGSYNSPLHF.

The rearrangement joins TRBV10-3 to TRBJ2-7, with a tentative D call TRBD1 (6 bases). Trimming took 6 bases from V and 0 from J, leaving 18 bases between them. Germline V gene sequence: CDR1 ENHRY, CDR2 SYGVKD. This CDR3 spans 16 amino acids. This CDR3 reads CAISDRRQEPSYEQYF. CDR3 nucleotide sequence: TGTGCCATCAGCGACAGAAGACAGGAACCCTCCTACGAGCAGTACTTC.

The chain uses TRBV5-4 and TRBJ2-1; 9 nucleotides agree with TRBD2. Trimming cost V 4 bases and J 10 bases; bases outside gene matches: 12. CDR1 SGHNT and CDR2 YYREEE come from the germline V gene (reference sequence). CDR3 size: 15 residues. CDR3 nucleotides: TGTGCCAGCAGCCCGGGGGGTAGCGGGGGAAAAGAGCAGTTCTTC. Protein: CASSPGGSGGKEQFF.

The chain employs TRBV2 and TRBJ1-4, with 8 bases aligning to TRBD1. Germline CDR1 is SNHLY and CDR2 is FYNNEI. J lost 8 bases, V lost 5 bases, and 7 bases had no gene match. This CDR3 region has 14 residues. CDR3 sequence (DNA): TGTGCCAGCAGTTCCAACAGGGGGATGGAAAAACTGTTTTTT. Protein sequence: CASSSNRGMEKLFF.

This rearrangement joins TRBV28 to TRBJ2-5; the D call may be TRBD1 or TRBD2 (5 bases each). Trimming removed 3 bases at V and 1 base at J, with 6 bases between. CDR1 is MDHEN and CDR2 is SYDVKM in the germline V gene. CDR3 length: 13 amino acids. CDR3 in DNA: TGTGCCAGCAGTTTTGGGGGCCAAGAGACCCAGTACTTC. This encodes CASSFGGQETQYF.

This rearrangement joins TRBV6-6 to TRBJ1-3; D unresolved. Deletions cut 4 bases from V and 4 bases from J, with 8 bases between. The germline V gene encodes CDR1 MNHNY and CDR2 SVGAGI (reference sequence). The CDR3 has 13 amino acids. CDR3 region: CASSSERGNTIYF. DNA of the CDR3: TGTGCCAGCAGTTCCGAGAGGGGAAACACCATATATTTT.

This chain uses TRBV18 with TRBJ2-7; D is ambiguous. The CDR3 sequence is 14 residues long. The germline V gene encodes CDR1 KGHSH and CDR2 LQKENI. The ends were cut back, 6 bases at V and 0 bases at J, with 12 bases in the middle. The CDR3 bases are TGTGCCAGCTCTGACTTTTCTTCCTCCTACGAGCAGTACTTC. Translated: CASSDFSSSYEQYF. Full variable domain (outside the CDR3, taken from reference TRBV18 and TRBJ2-7): NAGVMQNPRHLVRRRGQEARLRCSPMKGHSHVYWYRQLPEEGLKFMVYLQKENIIDESGMPKERFSAEFPKEGPSILRIQQVVRGDSAAYFCASSDFSSSYEQYFGPGTRLTVT.

V gene TRBV15 combines with J gene TRBJ1-4; 7 nucleotides agree with TRBD1. V was clipped by 0 bases and J by 7 bases; unmatched bases: 8. CDR1 is LNHNV, CDR2 YYDKDF, per germline (reference sequence). This CDR3 comprises 16 residues. CDR3 sequence: CATSREGNRGSEKLFF. Written as DNA, the CDR3 is TGTGCCACCAGCAGAGAAGGGAACAGGGGTAGTGAAAAACTGTTTTTT.

This clone has only a few counts. This chain connects TRBV4-3 to TRBJ1-3; a weak D match, TRBD1 (6 bases). The V gene lost 4 bases and the J gene lost 2 bases, with 9 bases spanning the gap. This CDR3 is built from 14 residues. CDR1 and CDR2 (germline): LGHNA, YSLEER. The CDR3 coding sequence is TGCGCCAGCAGCCTAAACAGGGCTGGAAACACCATATATTTT. It codes for CASSLNRAGNTIYF.

This clone was seen more than once but under ten times. The rearrangement joins TRBV5-6 to TRBJ1-1, with 9 bases identical to TRBD1. Trimming cost V 4 bases and J 8 bases; bases outside gene matches: 3. The CDR3 is 12 amino acids. Germline CDR1 reads SGHDT; CDR2 reads YYEEEE. The CDR3 here is CASSPGTGEAFF. The CDR3 nucleotides read TGTGCCAGCAGCCCCGGGACAGGGGAAGCTTTCTTT. The whole variable domain, filled in from reference TRBV5-6 and TRBJ1-1, reads DAGVTQSPTHLIKTRGQQVTLRCSPKSGHDTVSWYQQALGQGPQFIFQYYEEEERQRGNFPDRFSGHQFPNYSSELNVNALLLGDSALYLCASSPGTGEAFFGQGTRLTVV.